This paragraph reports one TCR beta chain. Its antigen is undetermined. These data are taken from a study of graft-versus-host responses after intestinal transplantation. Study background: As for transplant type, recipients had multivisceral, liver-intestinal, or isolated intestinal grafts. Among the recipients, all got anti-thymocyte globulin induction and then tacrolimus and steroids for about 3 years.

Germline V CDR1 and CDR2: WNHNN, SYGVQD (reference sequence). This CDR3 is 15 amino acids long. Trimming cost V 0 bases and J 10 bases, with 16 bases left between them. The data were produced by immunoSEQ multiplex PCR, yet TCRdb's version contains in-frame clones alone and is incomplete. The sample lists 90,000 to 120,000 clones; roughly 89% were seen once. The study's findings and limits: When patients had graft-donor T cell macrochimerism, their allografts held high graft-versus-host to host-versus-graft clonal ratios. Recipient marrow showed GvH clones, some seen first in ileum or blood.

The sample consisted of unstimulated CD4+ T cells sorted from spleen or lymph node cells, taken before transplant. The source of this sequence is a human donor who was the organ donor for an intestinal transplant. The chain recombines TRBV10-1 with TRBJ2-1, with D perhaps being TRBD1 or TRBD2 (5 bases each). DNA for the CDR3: TGCGCCAGCAGTGAGTCGGGATGGGGGATCGACGAGCAGTTCTTC. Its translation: CASSESGWGIDEQFF.